What follows describes a single TCR beta chain. This record belongs to a study of yellow fever vaccine responses in identical twins. Via MiXCR, TCRdb re-called the RT-PCR reads, giving one row per CDR3 protein. The repertoire holds more than 30,000 distinct CDR3 sequences, with more than 45% as singletons. Trimming cost V 4 bases and J 3 bases; bases outside gene matches: 5. Germline assignment: CDR1 DFQATT and CDR2 SNEGSKA (reference sequence). The CDR3 is 14 residues long. This chain connects TRBV20-1 to TRBJ2-2, with 7 positions matching TRBD2. This clonotype was obtained from a woman younger than 35 who received the yellow fever vaccine. The starting material was T cells from blood (PBMCs), unsorted or a sorted subset (not recorded which), obtained before or after yellow fever vaccination (not recorded which). CDR3 residues: CSAIPAGYTGELFF. CDR3 sequence (DNA): TGCAGTGCTATCCCAGCGGGATACACCGGGGAGCTGTTTTTT.